The next 25 T cell receptor beta chains were all read from a single sample in a study of T cells in Graves' hyperthyroidism and ophthalmopathy. Amplification yielded TCR beta CDR3 regions, with RNA transcripts as the source. First-round RT-PCR with HTBI primers amplified the TCR CDR3 region. Each CDR3 protein is one row after TCRdb ran MiXCR on the multiplex PCR reads. The sample shows over 450,000 distinct CDR3 sequences, approximately 15% of them seen only once. Sequenced sample: blood. The source of these receptors is a woman aged 18-29 years with Graves' hyperthyroidism.

Many counts were recorded for this clonotype. V usage is TRBV9 and J usage is TRBJ2-2; D is unclear. Germline CDR1 is SGDLS and CDR2 is YYNGEE. There are 16 residues in the CDR3. Trimming stripped 0 bases from V and 5 bases from J, with 14 bases between. CDR3 amino acids: CASSVGGGATTGELFF. The CDR3 nucleotides are TGTGCCAGCAGCGTAGGGGGTGGTGCCACGACCGGGGAGCTGTTTTTT.

The rearrangement uses TRBV12-3 or TRBV12-4 and TRBJ2-1, with 13 nucleotides matching TRBD2. V lost 4 bases, J lost 7 bases, and 7 bases stayed unmatched. This CDR3 region has 16 residues. DNA of the CDR3: TGTGCCAGCAGTTCCCCGACTAGCGGGAGGTGGAATGAGCAGTTCTTC. Translation gives CASSSPTSGRWNEQFF.

The chain employs TRBV2 and TRBJ2-2; D is unclear. V lost 1 base to trimming and J lost 4 bases, with 10 bases between them. CDR1 and CDR2 from the germline V gene are SNHLY and FYNNEI. This CDR3 has 15 amino acids. The CDR3 protein is CASSEGQVRTGELFF. The CDR3 nucleotides are TGTGCCAGCAGTGAAGGTCAGGTGCGCACCGGGGAGCTGTTTTTT.

The sample holds many counts of this clonotype. CDR3 nucleotide sequence: TGTGCCAGCAGCTTCCGCGGGACAGGGAACACCGGGGAGCTGTTTTTT. It translates to CASSFRGTGNTGELFF. The V and J genes are TRBV11-2 and TRBJ2-2, with 8 bases aligning to TRBD1. V shed 3 bases and J 1 base; nucleotides not matched to a gene: 4. This CDR3 is built from 16 residues. The germline V gene encodes CDR1 SGHAT and CDR2 FQNNGV.

At least ten counts were recorded for this clonotype. This rearrangement joins TRBV2 to TRBJ2-7, with a possible D match to TRBD1 (6 bases). The V end lost 3 bases, the J end lost 5 bases, and 14 bases lay between the germline ends. This CDR3 region has 14 residues. CDR1 and CDR2 (germline): SNHLY, FYNNEI. The chain's CDR3 is CASSEGTGSHEQYV. The CDR3 DNA reads as TGTGCCAGCAGTGAGGGTACAGGGTCCCACGAGCAGTACGTC.

The chain is built from TRBV29-1 and TRBJ2-3, with 7 bases lining up with TRBD1. Germline CDR1 SQVTM, CDR2 ANQGSEA. Trimming took 6 bases from V and 7 from J; bases not matched to a gene: 13. CDR3 length: 14 residues. CDR3 sequence: CSVERTGLGNTQYF. CDR3 in DNA: TGCAGCGTCGAAAGGACAGGCCTGGGGAATACGCAGTATTTT.

This clonotype was seen at least ten times. The chain recombines TRBV7-3 with TRBJ2-2; D call uncertain. The CDR3 sequence is 14 residues long. The germline gives CDR1 SGHTA, CDR2 FQGTGA. The V end lost 4 bases, the J end lost 4 bases, and 10 bases lay between the germline ends. The CDR3 here is CASSYSSGTGELFF. The CDR3 nucleotides are TGTGCCAGCAGCTACAGCTCTGGCACCGGGGAGCTGTTTTTT.

On this clonotype itself: Since a much larger clone is just one base distant, this may be a read error. The chain carries TRBV30 and TRBJ1-5; D uncertain. Germline V gene data show CDR1 as GTSNPN and CDR2 as SVGIG (reference sequence). There are 13 residues in the CDR3. The DNA for the CDR3 is TGTGTCTGGACGGGTCATAATCATCAGCCCCAGCATTTT. Residues: CVWTGHNHQPQHF. Full variable domain (missing parts from reference TRBV30 and TRBJ1-5): SQTIHQWPATLVQPVGSPLSLECTVEGTSNPNLYWYRQAAGRGLQLLFYSVGIGQISSEVPQNLSASRPQDRQFILSSKKLLLSDSGFYLCVWTGHNHQPQHFGDGTRLSIL.

At least ten counts were recorded for this clonotype. The chain combines TRBV19 with TRBJ2-5; D possibly corresponds to TRBD1 (6 bases). This CDR3 has 17 amino acids. Trimming shortened V by 5 bases and J by 3 bases, and 22 bases separated the two germline ends. Germline CDR1 and CDR2: LNHDA and SQIVND (reference sequence). In DNA form, the CDR3 reads TGTGCCAGTAGTTTGTACGTCACCAGGACAGTTAAAGAGACCCAGTACTTC. Protein product: CASSLYVTRTVKETQYF.

The V gene is TRBV20-1, the J gene TRBJ2-7, with 10 bases lining up with TRBD2. J gave up 6 bases and V 2 bases, and 10 bases lay outside the gene matches. CDR1 is DFQATT, CDR2 SNEGSKA, per germline (reference sequence). The CDR3 has 15 amino acids. CDR3: CSARPSSGSIVEQYF. CDR3 DNA sequence: TGCAGTGCTAGACCCTCTAGCGGGAGTATCGTCGAGCAGTACTTC.

V and J are TRBV19 and TRBJ1-1; D gene ambiguous. The CDR3 contains 11 residues. Trimming left V 5 bases short and J 11 bases short, with 12 bases between. Germline V gives CDR1 LNHDA, CDR2 SQIVND (reference sequence). This chain's CDR3 is CASSPGVVAFF. DNA for the CDR3: TGTGCCAGTAGTCCCGGCGTCGTGGCTTTCTTT.

This clonotype was detected many times. The V and J genes are TRBV2 and TRBJ2-1; 7 bases fit TRBD1. Trimming cost V 8 bases and J 2 bases; bases outside gene matches: 3. This CDR3 spans 13 amino acids. Germline CDR1 and CDR2: SNHLY and FYNNEI. The CDR3 DNA follows: TGTGCCAGCGATGGGACAGCCTACAATGAGCAGTTCTTC. Amino acids: CASDGTAYNEQFF.

This clonotype was found many times. The chain is built from TRBV11-3 and TRBJ1-1; 8 bases fit TRBD1. This CDR3 contains 13 residues. Germline V gene sequence: CDR1 SGHNT, CDR2 YENEEA. Trimming at V came to 6 bases and at J to 1 base, leaving 1 base not matched to a gene. CDR3 sequence: CASRGQENTEAFF. Here the CDR3 DNA reads TGTGCCAGCAGGGGACAGGAGAACACTGAAGCTTTCTTT.

As to this clonotype: A much larger clone differs from this one at a single base, so this may be a read error. The chain employs TRBV7-9 and TRBJ1-1; TRBD1 might be the D (6 bases). CDR1 and CDR2 (germline): SEHNR, FQNEAQ (reference sequence). The CDR3 runs to 15 residues. CDR3 protein: CASILAQQGDTEAFF. DNA for the CDR3: TGTGCCAGCATCTTAGCGCAACAGGGCGACACTGAAGCTTTCTTT. The full variable domain, rest sourced from reference TRBV7-9 and TRBJ1-1, is DTGVSQNPRHKITKRGQNVTFRCDPISEHNRLYWYRQTLGQGPEFLTYFQNEAQLEKSRLLSDRFSAERPKGSFSTLEIQRTEQGDSAMYLCASILAQQGDTEAFFGQGTRLTVV.

This clonotype appeared many times. The V gene is TRBV5-8, the J gene TRBJ1-3; D is possibly TRBD1 (5 bases). The CDR3 spans 15 residues. Per the germline V gene, CDR1 is SGHTS and CDR2 is YDEGEE. Trimming took 4 bases from V and 2 from J, leaving 13 bases between them. This CDR3 reads CASSAYRRPGNTIYF. The CDR3 DNA follows: TGTGCCAGCAGCGCGTACAGGAGACCTGGAAACACCATATATTTT.

This clonotype has ten or more counts. The CDR3, as DNA: TGCAGTGCTAACCCTAGCGGGAGCTCCTACAATGAGCAGTTCTTC. This gives the protein CSANPSGSSYNEQFF. The J gene is TRBJ2-1, the V gene TRBV20-1, with 10 bases lining up with TRBD2. V was clipped by 4 bases and J by 0 bases; unmatched bases: 3. This CDR3 has 15 amino acids. From germline, CDR1 is DFQATT and CDR2 SNEGSKA (reference sequence).

In nucleotides, the CDR3 is TGTGCCAGCAGTTACGGAGACCCGGAGAGGGAGCAGTACGTC. Residues: CASSYGDPEREQYV. This chain joins TRBV6-6 and TRBJ2-7; no reliable D call. The CDR3 runs to 14 residues. The germline V gene encodes CDR1 MNHNY and CDR2 SVGAGI (reference sequence). The ends were cut back, 2 bases at V and 7 bases at J, with 15 bases in the middle.

The sample holds many counts of this clonotype. This chain uses TRBV6-6 with TRBJ2-1; D call uncertain. V was trimmed by 0 bases and J by 5 bases, leaving 17 bases between them. The CDR3 is made up of 17 amino acids. Looked up from germline, CDR1 is MNHNY and CDR2 is SVGAGI (reference sequence). The CDR3: CASSYSFTGTLNNEQFF. The CDR3 DNA is TGTGCCAGCAGTTACTCGTTTACCGGAACCCTTAACAATGAGCAGTTCTTC.

The rearrangement joins TRBV7-6 to TRBJ2-3; possible D gene TRBD1, 7 bases. V was cut by 0 bases and J by 4 bases, with 17 bases left in between. Germline lookup yields CDR1 SGHVS and CDR2 FNYEAQ. CDR3 size: 17 residues. DNA of the CDR3: TGTGCCAGCAGCTTAGCTGGGACAGCCGGGGGAGCAGATACGCAGTATTTT. It encodes CASSLAGTAGGADTQYF.

The rearrangement joins TRBV20-1 to TRBJ2-7, with D tentatively TRBD1 (5 bases). Germline loops: CDR1 DFQATT, CDR2 SNEGSKA (reference sequence). V was cut by 3 bases and J by 2 bases, with 11 bases left in between. The CDR3 is 13 residues long. In DNA, the CDR3 is TGCAGTGCTAGGGGGCGACTTGCCTACGAGCAGTACTTC. It is translated as CSARGRLAYEQYF.

On this clonotype itself: A much larger clone differs from this one at a single base, so this may be a read error. The chain links TRBV6-1 to TRBJ2-7; no reliable D call. Germline CDR1 is MNHNS and CDR2 is SASEGT. CDR3 length: 17 amino acids. This CDR3 is CASSITPWRITNAEQHV. CDR3 nucleotide sequence: TGTGCCAGCAGCATTACCCCCTGGCGGATTACGAATGCGGAGCAGCACGTC.

The genes are TRBV6-1 and TRBJ1-1; D may be TRBD1 (5 bases). Germline values: CDR1 MNHNS, CDR2 SASEGT. This CDR3 is built from 15 residues. V was shortened by 6 bases and J by 1 base, with 15 bases between the two germline ends. The CDR3 DNA reads as TGTGCCAGCAGCGACCTAGGGGTGGGGAACACTGAAGCTTTCTTT. It specifies CASSDLGVGNTEAFF.

The J gene is TRBJ2-1, the V gene TRBV20-1; D perhaps matches TRBD2 (6 bases). The germline gives CDR1 DFQATT, CDR2 SNEGSKA (reference sequence). Trimming removed 3 bases from V and 4 bases from J, with 7 bases in between. This CDR3 spans 12 amino acids. The CDR3 protein is CSASGTYNEQFF. The CDR3 DNA sequence: TGCAGTGCTAGCGGGACTTACAATGAGCAGTTCTTC.

This clonotype has at least ten counts. The chain joins TRBV30 to TRBJ1-2; maybe TRBD1 (6 bases). The germline V and J ends were trimmed by 7 bases and 1 base, with 13 bases remaining between them. Germline CDR1 and CDR2: GTSNPN and SVGIG (reference sequence). This CDR3 comprises 13 residues. CDR3 in amino acids: CALMDSLNYGYTF. DNA for the CDR3: TGTGCCTTGATGGACAGCCTTAACTATGGCTACACCTTC.

This clonotype was detected ten times or more. CDR3 region: CSAISGTYTDTQYF. In nucleotides, the CDR3 is TGCAGTGCTATTAGCGGGACCTACACAGATACGCAGTATTTT. The chain joins TRBV20-1 to TRBJ2-3; 8 positions agree with TRBD2. Trimming took 4 bases from V and 2 from J; bases not matched to a gene: 5. The V gene's germline CDR1 is DFQATT and CDR2 SNEGSKA (reference sequence). The CDR3 runs 14 residues.